This is a list of T cell receptor beta chains from one sample in a study of shared T cell receptors in the human thymus. Profiled with immunoSEQ multiplex PCR; TCRdb holds only in-frame clones, not every one. The sample has just under 550,000 clones, about four fifths seen once. The sample was also reused in another study, on human thymus T cells.

The sequencing input was thymocytes. The receptors shown here come from a boy under two years old with a congenital heart defect. Each CDR3 is given with its conserved first and last residue. The order of the fields is D gene, J gene, clone size, V gene, CDR3 protein, CDR3 DNA. The D gene is left open where the match is weak. Not every row has a clone size; where given, it reads once, few, many or a size class.

d_gene: TRBD1; j_gene: TRBJ2-2; abundance: NA; v_gene: TRBV27; CDR3aa: CASSFRDSNTGELFF; CDR3nt: TGTGCCAGCAGTTTCCGGGACAGTAACACCGGGGAGCTGTTTTTT
d_gene: NA; j_gene: TRBJ2-1; abundance: NA; v_gene: TRBV11-1; CDR3aa: CASSLAANSGTEQFF; CDR3nt: TGTGCCAGCAGCTTAGCCGCTAATAGCGGAACTGAGCAGTTCTTC
d_gene: TRBD2; j_gene: TRBJ2-1; abundance: NA; v_gene: TRBV6-5; CDR3aa: CASSRLAEHYNEQFF; CDR3nt: TGTGCCAGCAGCCGACTAGCGGAGCATTACAATGAGCAGTTCTTC
d_gene: TRBD1; j_gene: TRBJ2-7; abundance: NA; v_gene: TRBV27; CDR3aa: CASSLRWVRDRSYEQYF; CDR3nt: TGTGCCAGCAGTTTACGATGGGTCCGGGACAGGTCCTACGAGCAGTACTTC
d_gene: NA; j_gene: TRBJ1-1; abundance: NA; v_gene: TRBV5-1; CDR3aa: CASSLQANTEAFF; CDR3nt: TGCGCCAGCAGCTTACAGGCTAACACTGAAGCTTTCTTT
d_gene: TRBD2; j_gene: TRBJ2-2; abundance: NA; v_gene: TRBV27; CDR3aa: CASTSGLAGDNTGELFF; CDR3nt: TGTGCCAGCACCTCGGGACTAGCGGGAGATAACACCGGGGAGCTGTTTTTT
d_gene: TRBD1; j_gene: TRBJ1-5; abundance: NA; v_gene: TRBV11-2; CDR3aa: CASSLLGDRGQPQHF; CDR3nt: TGTGCCAGCAGCTTACTTGGGGACAGGGGTCAGCCCCAGCATTTT
d_gene: TRBD2; j_gene: TRBJ2-7; abundance: few; v_gene: TRBV30; CDR3aa: CAWTSRGGARRTSGHYEQYF; CDR3nt: TGTGCCTGGACTTCCCGAGGGGGGGCAAGGAGGACTAGCGGACACTACGAGCAGTACTTC
d_gene: NA; j_gene: TRBJ2-1; abundance: NA; v_gene: TRBV30; CDR3aa: CAWRPRQGGSYNEQFF; CDR3nt: TGTGCCTGGAGGCCCCGACAGGGAGGTTCCTACAATGAGCAGTTCTTC
d_gene: NA; j_gene: TRBJ2-7; abundance: NA; v_gene: TRBV5-1; CDR3aa: CASSLFRSPEEGYEQYF; CDR3nt: TGCGCCAGCAGCTTGTTTCGGTCACCGGAGGAAGGCTACGAGCAGTACTTC
d_gene: NA; j_gene: TRBJ2-7; abundance: NA; v_gene: TRBV13; CDR3aa: CASSLVFRGGSYEQYF; CDR3nt: TGTGCCAGCAGCTTAGTTTTCAGGGGTGGGTCCTACGAGCAGTACTTC
d_gene: TRBD2; j_gene: TRBJ2-3; abundance: NA; v_gene: TRBV5-4; CDR3aa: CASISAGDGDTQYF; CDR3nt: TGTGCCAGCATATCCGCGGGAGATGGAGATACGCAGTATTTT
d_gene: TRBD1; j_gene: TRBJ2-1; abundance: NA; v_gene: TRBV30; CDR3aa: CAWSVPLGQGDDEQFF; CDR3nt: TGTGCCTGGAGTGTTCCTTTGGGACAGGGGGACGATGAGCAGTTCTTC
d_gene: TRBD2; j_gene: TRBJ2-7; abundance: few; v_gene: TRBV4-3; CDR3aa: CASSQDTLGTSGTYEQYF; CDR3nt: TGCGCCAGCAGCCAAGATACACTTGGGACTAGCGGTACCTACGAGCAGTACTTC
d_gene: TRBD1; j_gene: TRBJ2-5; abundance: NA; v_gene: TRBV29-1; CDR3aa: CSVILRGRGQETQYF; CDR3nt: TGCAGCGTCATCCTAAGGGGGCGCGGGCAAGAGACCCAGTACTTC
d_gene: NA; j_gene: TRBJ2-1; abundance: NA; v_gene: TRBV19; CDR3aa: CASSGLISYNEQFF; CDR3nt: TGTGCCAGTTCAGGGCTCATATCCTACAATGAGCAGTTCTTC
d_gene: TRBD1; j_gene: TRBJ1-1; abundance: NA; v_gene: TRBV2; CDR3aa: CASSLDRGTEAFF; CDR3nt: TGTGCCAGCAGCCTTGACAGGGGGACTGAAGCTTTCTTT
d_gene: TRBD1; j_gene: TRBJ2-5; abundance: NA; v_gene: TRBV13; CDR3aa: CASSLRLGTGQETQYF; CDR3nt: TGTGCCAGCAGCCTTAGACTAGGGACAGGACAAGAGACCCAGTACTTC
d_gene: NA; j_gene: TRBJ1-1; abundance: NA; v_gene: TRBV5-6; CDR3aa: CASSFPTGTNTEAFF; CDR3nt: TGTGCCAGCAGCTTCCCGACAGGCACCAACACTGAAGCTTTCTTT
d_gene: NA; j_gene: TRBJ1-5; abundance: NA; v_gene: TRBV10-3; CDR3aa: CAISDHSAGLSNQPQHF; CDR3nt: TGTGCCATCAGTGACCACTCCGCGGGACTTAGCAATCAGCCCCAGCATTTT
d_gene: NA; j_gene: TRBJ2-1; abundance: NA; v_gene: TRBV14; CDR3aa: CASSQEARGLRGDSYNEQFF; CDR3nt: TGTGCCAGCAGCCAAGAGGCCCGGGGGTTGAGGGGAGATTCGTACAATGAGCAGTTCTTC
d_gene: TRBD1; j_gene: TRBJ1-2; abundance: NA; v_gene: TRBV10-2; CDR3aa: CASSPDRVNGYTF; CDR3nt: TGCGCCAGCAGTCCAGACAGGGTGAATGGCTACACCTTC
d_gene: TRBD1; j_gene: TRBJ1-1; abundance: NA; v_gene: TRBV4-1; CDR3aa: CASSQFPGTENTEAFF; CDR3nt: TGCGCCAGCAGCCAATTCCCCGGGACAGAAAACACTGAAGCTTTCTTT
d_gene: NA; j_gene: TRBJ1-2; abundance: NA; v_gene: TRBV28; CDR3aa: CASSPVSGPAPNYGYTF; CDR3nt: TGTGCCAGCAGCCCAGTATCAGGGCCTGCGCCGAACTATGGCTACACCTTC
d_gene: TRBD2; j_gene: TRBJ2-4; abundance: NA; v_gene: TRBV7-9; CDR3aa: CASSLAASGRAWAKNIQYF; CDR3nt: TGTGCCAGCAGCTTAGCGGCTAGCGGGAGGGCCTGGGCCAAAAACATTCAGTACTTC
d_gene: NA; j_gene: TRBJ1-5; abundance: once; v_gene: TRBV6-5; CDR3aa: CASRPAGLDQPQHF; CDR3nt: TGTGCCAGCAGACCCGCGGGGCTCGATCAGCCCCAGCATTTT
d_gene: NA; j_gene: TRBJ2-2; abundance: once; v_gene: TRBV15; CDR3aa: CATEARYTGELFF; CDR3nt: TGTGCCACCGAAGCGCGCTACACCGGGGAGCTGTTTTTT
d_gene: TRBD2; j_gene: TRBJ2-7; abundance: NA; v_gene: TRBV2; CDR3aa: CASSVWTSSYEQYF; CDR3nt: TGTGCCAGCAGTGTCTGGACTAGCTCCTACGAGCAGTACTTC
d_gene: NA; j_gene: TRBJ2-7; abundance: NA; v_gene: TRBV5-1; CDR3aa: CASSSRGGVEQYF; CDR3nt: TGCGCCAGCAGCAGCCGGGGTGGGGTCGAGCAGTACTTC
d_gene: TRBD1; j_gene: TRBJ1-3; abundance: NA; v_gene: TRBV7-9; CDR3aa: CAGGTVPSSGNTIYF; CDR3nt: TGTGCCGGCGGGACAGTTCCGAGCTCTGGAAACACCATATATTTT
d_gene: TRBD1; j_gene: TRBJ2-5; abundance: NA; v_gene: TRBV7-9; CDR3aa: CASSLERRGRGETQYF; CDR3nt: TGTGCCAGCAGCTTAGAACGTAGGGGGCGCGGGGAGACCCAGTACTTC
d_gene: TRBD2; j_gene: TRBJ2-1; abundance: NA; v_gene: TRBV5-4; CDR3aa: CASSPIRREGEQFF; CDR3nt: TGTGCCAGCAGCCCCATTCGGAGGGAGGGTGAGCAGTTCTTC
d_gene: NA; j_gene: TRBJ1-1; abundance: NA; v_gene: TRBV28; CDR3aa: CASSCGGRTNTEAFF; CDR3nt: TGTGCCAGCAGTTGTGGGGGCCGAACGAACACTGAAGCTTTCTTT
d_gene: NA; j_gene: TRBJ1-1; abundance: few; v_gene: TRBV6-5; CDR3aa: CASSPRGELNTEAFF; CDR3nt: TGTGCCAGCAGTCCACGGGGGGAGTTGAACACTGAAGCTTTCTTT
d_gene: NA; j_gene: TRBJ1-1; abundance: NA; v_gene: TRBV18; CDR3aa: CASSPQGAANTEAFF; CDR3nt: TGTGCCAGCTCACCTCAAGGGGCCGCGAACACTGAAGCTTTCTTT
d_gene: NA; j_gene: TRBJ1-1; abundance: NA; v_gene: TRBV5-1; CDR3aa: CASSFFLREAFF; CDR3nt: TGCGCCAGCAGCTTCTTCCTTCGTGAAGCTTTCTTT
d_gene: NA; j_gene: TRBJ1-2; abundance: NA; v_gene: TRBV27; CDR3aa: CASRPGPQGPNYGYTF; CDR3nt: TGTGCCAGCAGACCGGGGCCTCAGGGGCCCAACTATGGCTACACCTTC
d_gene: TRBD1; j_gene: TRBJ1-2; abundance: NA; v_gene: TRBV27; CDR3aa: CASSPRQGASVTF; CDR3nt: TGTGCCAGCAGTCCCCGACAGGGGGCCTCTGTCACCTTC
d_gene: NA; j_gene: TRBJ2-1; abundance: NA; v_gene: TRBV6-4; CDR3aa: CASSDSAGDNEQFF; CDR3nt: TGTGCCAGCAGTGACTCCGCCGGGGACAATGAGCAGTTCTTC
d_gene: TRBD2; j_gene: TRBJ2-2; abundance: NA; v_gene: TRBV14; CDR3aa: CASSPYERGDLSGRTGELFF; CDR3nt: TGTGCCAGCAGCCCTTATGAGAGGGGGGACCTGAGCGGGAGAACCGGGGAGCTGTTTTTT
d_gene: NA; j_gene: TRBJ2-7; abundance: once; v_gene: TRBV30; CDR3aa: CACRLPSSYEQYF; CDR3nt: TGTGCCTGCCGACTGCCAAGCTCCTACGAGCAGTACTTC
d_gene: TRBD2; j_gene: TRBJ2-1; abundance: NA; v_gene: TRBV7-8; CDR3aa: CASSLNGAGGVDEQFF; CDR3nt: TGTGCCAGCAGCTTAAACGGAGCGGGAGGGGTAGATGAGCAGTTCTTC
d_gene: TRBD1; j_gene: TRBJ2-3; abundance: NA; v_gene: TRBV6-5; CDR3aa: CASSYSETGGTDTQYF; CDR3nt: TGTGCCAGCAGTTACTCGGAGACAGGGGGCACAGATACGCAGTATTTT
d_gene: NA; j_gene: TRBJ1-3; abundance: few; v_gene: TRBV5-6; CDR3aa: CASSAPLQGVIGNTIYF; CDR3nt: TGTGCCAGCAGCGCCCCATTACAGGGAGTCATTGGAAACACCATATATTTT
d_gene: TRBD1; j_gene: TRBJ2-6; abundance: once; v_gene: TRBV15; CDR3aa: CATSSGTDSSGANVLTF; CDR3nt: TGTGCCACCAGCAGCGGGACAGACAGCTCTGGGGCCAACGTCCTGACTTTC
d_gene: TRBD2; j_gene: TRBJ2-2; abundance: NA; v_gene: TRBV6-4; CDR3aa: CASSDPRTSGLPANTGELFF; CDR3nt: TGTGCCAGCAGTGACCCCCGGACTAGCGGGCTTCCCGCGAACACCGGGGAGCTGTTTTTT
d_gene: TRBD1; j_gene: TRBJ1-1; abundance: NA; v_gene: TRBV6-1; CDR3aa: CASSVTGGSEAFF; CDR3nt: TGTGCCAGCAGTGTGACAGGGGGCTCTGAAGCTTTCTTT